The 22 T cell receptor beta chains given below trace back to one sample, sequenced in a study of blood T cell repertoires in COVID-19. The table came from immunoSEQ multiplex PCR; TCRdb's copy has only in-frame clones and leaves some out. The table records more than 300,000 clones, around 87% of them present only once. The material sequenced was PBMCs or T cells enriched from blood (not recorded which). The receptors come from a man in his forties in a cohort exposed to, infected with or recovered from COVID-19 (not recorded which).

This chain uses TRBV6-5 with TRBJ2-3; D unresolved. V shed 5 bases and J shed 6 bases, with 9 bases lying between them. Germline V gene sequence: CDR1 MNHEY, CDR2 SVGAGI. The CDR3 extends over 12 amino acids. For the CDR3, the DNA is TGTGCCAGCAGTACCACGGTCGATACGCAGTATTTT. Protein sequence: CASSTTVDTQYF.

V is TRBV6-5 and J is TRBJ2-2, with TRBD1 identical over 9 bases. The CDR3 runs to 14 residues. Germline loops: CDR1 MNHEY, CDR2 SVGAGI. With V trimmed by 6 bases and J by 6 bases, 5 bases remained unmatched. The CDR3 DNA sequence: TGTGCCAGCAGACAGGGGGCGCCGGCCGGGGAGCTGTTTTTT. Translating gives CASRQGAPAGELFF.

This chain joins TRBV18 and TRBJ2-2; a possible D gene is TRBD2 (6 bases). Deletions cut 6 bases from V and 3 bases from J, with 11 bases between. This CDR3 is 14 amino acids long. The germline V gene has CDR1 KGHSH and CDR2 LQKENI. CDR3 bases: TGTGCCAGCTCTGGGACTCCCGACACCGGGGAGCTGTTTTTT. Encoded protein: CASSGTPDTGELFF.

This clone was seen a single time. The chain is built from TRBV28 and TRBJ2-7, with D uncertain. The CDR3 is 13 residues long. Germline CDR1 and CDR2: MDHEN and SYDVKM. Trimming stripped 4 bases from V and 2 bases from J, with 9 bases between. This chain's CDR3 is CASSYGLTYEQYF. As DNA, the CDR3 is TGTGCCAGCAGTTATGGCCTTACCTACGAGCAGTACTTC.

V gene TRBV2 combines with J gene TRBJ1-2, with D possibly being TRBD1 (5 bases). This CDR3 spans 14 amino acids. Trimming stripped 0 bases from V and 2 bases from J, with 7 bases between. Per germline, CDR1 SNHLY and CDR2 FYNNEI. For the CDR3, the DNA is TGTGCCAGCAGTGAAGCGGGGCAGAACTATGGCTACACCTTC. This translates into CASSEAGQNYGYTF.

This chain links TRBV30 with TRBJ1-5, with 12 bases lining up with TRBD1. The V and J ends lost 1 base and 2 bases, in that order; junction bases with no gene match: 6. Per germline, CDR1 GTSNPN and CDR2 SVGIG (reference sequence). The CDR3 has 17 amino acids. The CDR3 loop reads CAWSAPGTGGGNQPQHF. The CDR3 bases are TGTGCCTGGAGTGCACCCGGGACAGGGGGCGGCAATCAGCCCCAGCATTTT.

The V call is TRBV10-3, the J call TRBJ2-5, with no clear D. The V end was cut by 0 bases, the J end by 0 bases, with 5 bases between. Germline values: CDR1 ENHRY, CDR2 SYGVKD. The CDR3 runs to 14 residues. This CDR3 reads CAISESNYQETQYF. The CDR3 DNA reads TGTGCCATCAGTGAGTCTAACTACCAAGAGACCCAGTACTTC.

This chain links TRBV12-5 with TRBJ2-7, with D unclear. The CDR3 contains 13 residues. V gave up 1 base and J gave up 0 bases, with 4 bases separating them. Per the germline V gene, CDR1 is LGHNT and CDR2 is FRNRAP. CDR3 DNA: TGTGCTAGTGGTTTGGACAGCTCCTACGAGCAGTACTTC. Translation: CASGLDSSYEQYF.

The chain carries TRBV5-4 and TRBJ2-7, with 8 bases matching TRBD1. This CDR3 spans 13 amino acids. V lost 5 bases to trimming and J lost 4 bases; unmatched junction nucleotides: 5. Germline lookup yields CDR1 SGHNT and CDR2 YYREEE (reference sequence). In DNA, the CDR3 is TGTGCCAGCAGATACAGGGGGTCTTACGAGCAGTACTTC. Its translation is CASRYRGSYEQYF.

CDR3 sequence: CARCSGDGTEAFF. The CDR3, as DNA: TGTGCCAGGTGTTCAGGGGATGGCACTGAAGCTTTCTTT. The genes are TRBV6-5 and TRBJ1-1; maybe TRBD1 (6 bases). V was pared by 9 bases and J by 4 bases, with 15 bases between. Germline V lookup: CDR1 MNHEY, CDR2 SVGAGI. This CDR3 spans 13 amino acids.

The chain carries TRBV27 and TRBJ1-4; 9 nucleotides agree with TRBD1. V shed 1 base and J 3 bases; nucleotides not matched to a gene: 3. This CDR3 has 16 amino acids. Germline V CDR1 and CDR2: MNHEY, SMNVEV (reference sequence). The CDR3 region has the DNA TGTGCCAGCAGTTTATGGGGGACAGGGTCTAATGAAAAACTGTTTTTT. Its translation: CASSLWGTGSNEKLFF. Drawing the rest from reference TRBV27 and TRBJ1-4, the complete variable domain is EAQVTQNPRYLITVTGKKLTVTCSQNMNHEYMSWYRQDPGLGLRQIYYSMNVEVTDKGDVPEGYKVSRKEKRNFPLILESPSPNQTSLYFCASSLWGTGSNEKLFFGSGTQLSVL.

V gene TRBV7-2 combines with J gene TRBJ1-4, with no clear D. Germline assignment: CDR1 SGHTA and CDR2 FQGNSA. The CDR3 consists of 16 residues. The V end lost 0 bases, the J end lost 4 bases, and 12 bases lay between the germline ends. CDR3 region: CASSLATTASNEKLFF. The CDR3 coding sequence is TGTGCCAGCAGCTTAGCTACCACAGCCAGTAATGAAAAACTGTTTTTT.

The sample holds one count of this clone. CDR3 nucleotides: TGCGCCAGTAAGCGGGAGGAGATAACAGATACGCAGTATTTT. Translation gives CASKREEITDTQYF. This chain connects TRBV5-1 to TRBJ2-3, with 9 bases fitting TRBD2. CDR3 length: 14 amino acids. The ends lost 8 bases at V and 3 bases at J; junction bases unmatched: 7. Per germline, CDR1 SGHRS and CDR2 YFSETQ.

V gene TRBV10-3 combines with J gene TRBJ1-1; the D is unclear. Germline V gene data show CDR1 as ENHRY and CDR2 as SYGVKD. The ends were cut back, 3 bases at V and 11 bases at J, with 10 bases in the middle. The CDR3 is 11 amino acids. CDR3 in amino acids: CAISDRQAAFF. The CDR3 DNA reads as TGTGCCATCAGTGACCGGCAGGCGGCTTTCTTT.

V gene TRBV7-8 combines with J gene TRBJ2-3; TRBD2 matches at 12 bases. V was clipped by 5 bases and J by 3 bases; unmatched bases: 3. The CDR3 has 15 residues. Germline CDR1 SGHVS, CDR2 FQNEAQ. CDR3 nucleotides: TGTGCCAGCAGCCCAACTAGCGGGAGGACAGATACGCAGTATTTT. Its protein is CASSPTSGRTDTQYF.

DNA of the CDR3: TGCAGCGTTGAACCCCTAGAGGGAAGTGAGCAGTACTTC. Translating it yields CSVEPLEGSEQYF. The V and J genes are TRBV29-1 and TRBJ2-7, with a tentative D call TRBD2 (5 bases). The CDR3 spans 13 residues. Per the germline V gene, CDR1 is SQVTM and CDR2 is ANQGSEA. V shed 2 bases and J shed 7 bases, with 15 bases lying between them.

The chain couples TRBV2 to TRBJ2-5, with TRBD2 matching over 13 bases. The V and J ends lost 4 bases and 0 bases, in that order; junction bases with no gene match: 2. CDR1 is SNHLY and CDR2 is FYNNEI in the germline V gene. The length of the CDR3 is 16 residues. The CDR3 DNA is TGTGCCAGCAGTGTAGGACTAGCGGGGGACCAAGAGACCCAGTACTTC. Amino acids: CASSVGLAGDQETQYF. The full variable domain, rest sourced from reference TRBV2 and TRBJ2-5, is EPEVTQTPSHQVTQMGQEVILRCVPISNHLYFYWYRQILGQKVEFLVSFYNNEISEKSEIFDDQFSVERPDGSNFTLKIRSTKLEDSAMYFCASSVGLAGDQETQYFGPGTRLLVL.

DNA of the CDR3: TGTGCCAGCAGTTTACGGGCGGGCAACACGAGCTCTGGAAACACCATATATTTT. Its protein product is CASSLRAGNTSSGNTIYF. This chain uses TRBV27 with TRBJ1-3; unclear D gene. The CDR3 length is 18 residues. Germline V lookup: CDR1 MNHEY, CDR2 SMNVEV (reference sequence). Trimming removed 2 bases at V and 0 bases at J, with 17 bases between.

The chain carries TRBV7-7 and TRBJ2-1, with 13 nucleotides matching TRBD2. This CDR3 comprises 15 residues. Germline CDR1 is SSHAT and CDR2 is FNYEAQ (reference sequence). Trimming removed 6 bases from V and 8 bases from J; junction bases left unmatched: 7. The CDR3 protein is CASSTGLAGAYEQFF. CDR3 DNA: TGTGCCAGCAGTACCGGACTAGCGGGAGCCTATGAGCAGTTCTTC.

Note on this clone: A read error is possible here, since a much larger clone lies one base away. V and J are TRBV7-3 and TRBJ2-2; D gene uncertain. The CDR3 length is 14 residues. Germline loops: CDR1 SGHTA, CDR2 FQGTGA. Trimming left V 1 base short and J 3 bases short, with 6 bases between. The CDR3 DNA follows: TGTGCCAGCAGCTTAAGTCGGGACACCGGGGAGCTGTTTTTT. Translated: CASSLSRDTGELFF.

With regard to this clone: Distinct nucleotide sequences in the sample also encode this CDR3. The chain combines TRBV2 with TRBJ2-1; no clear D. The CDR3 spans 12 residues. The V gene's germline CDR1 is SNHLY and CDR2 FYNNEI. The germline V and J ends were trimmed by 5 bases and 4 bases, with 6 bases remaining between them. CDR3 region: CASSTGYNEQFF. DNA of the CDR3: TGTGCCAGCAGTACCGGTTACAATGAGCAGTTCTTC.

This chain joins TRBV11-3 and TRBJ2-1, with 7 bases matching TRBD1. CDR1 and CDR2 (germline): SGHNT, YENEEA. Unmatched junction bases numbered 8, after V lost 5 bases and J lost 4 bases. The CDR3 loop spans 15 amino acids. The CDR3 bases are TGTGCCAGCAGCCCGGCCGGGACAGATTACAATGAGCAGTTCTTC. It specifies CASSPAGTDYNEQFF.